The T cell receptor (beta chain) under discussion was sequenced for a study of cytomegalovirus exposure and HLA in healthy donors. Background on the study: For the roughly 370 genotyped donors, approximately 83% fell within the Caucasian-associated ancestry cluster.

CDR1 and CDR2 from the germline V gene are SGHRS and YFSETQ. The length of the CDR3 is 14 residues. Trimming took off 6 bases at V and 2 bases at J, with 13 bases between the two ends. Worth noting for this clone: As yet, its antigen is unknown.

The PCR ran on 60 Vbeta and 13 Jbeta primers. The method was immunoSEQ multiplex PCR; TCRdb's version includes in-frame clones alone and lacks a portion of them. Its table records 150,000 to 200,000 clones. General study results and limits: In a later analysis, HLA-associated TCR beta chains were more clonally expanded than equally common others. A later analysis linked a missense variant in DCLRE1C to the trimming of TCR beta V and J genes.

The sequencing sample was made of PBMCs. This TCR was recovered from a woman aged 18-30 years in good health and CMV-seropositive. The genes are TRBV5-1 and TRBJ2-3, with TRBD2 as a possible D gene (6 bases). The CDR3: CASTPGTYTDTQYF. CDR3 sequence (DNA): TGCGCCAGCACCCCTGGGACTTACACAGATACGCAGTATTTT.